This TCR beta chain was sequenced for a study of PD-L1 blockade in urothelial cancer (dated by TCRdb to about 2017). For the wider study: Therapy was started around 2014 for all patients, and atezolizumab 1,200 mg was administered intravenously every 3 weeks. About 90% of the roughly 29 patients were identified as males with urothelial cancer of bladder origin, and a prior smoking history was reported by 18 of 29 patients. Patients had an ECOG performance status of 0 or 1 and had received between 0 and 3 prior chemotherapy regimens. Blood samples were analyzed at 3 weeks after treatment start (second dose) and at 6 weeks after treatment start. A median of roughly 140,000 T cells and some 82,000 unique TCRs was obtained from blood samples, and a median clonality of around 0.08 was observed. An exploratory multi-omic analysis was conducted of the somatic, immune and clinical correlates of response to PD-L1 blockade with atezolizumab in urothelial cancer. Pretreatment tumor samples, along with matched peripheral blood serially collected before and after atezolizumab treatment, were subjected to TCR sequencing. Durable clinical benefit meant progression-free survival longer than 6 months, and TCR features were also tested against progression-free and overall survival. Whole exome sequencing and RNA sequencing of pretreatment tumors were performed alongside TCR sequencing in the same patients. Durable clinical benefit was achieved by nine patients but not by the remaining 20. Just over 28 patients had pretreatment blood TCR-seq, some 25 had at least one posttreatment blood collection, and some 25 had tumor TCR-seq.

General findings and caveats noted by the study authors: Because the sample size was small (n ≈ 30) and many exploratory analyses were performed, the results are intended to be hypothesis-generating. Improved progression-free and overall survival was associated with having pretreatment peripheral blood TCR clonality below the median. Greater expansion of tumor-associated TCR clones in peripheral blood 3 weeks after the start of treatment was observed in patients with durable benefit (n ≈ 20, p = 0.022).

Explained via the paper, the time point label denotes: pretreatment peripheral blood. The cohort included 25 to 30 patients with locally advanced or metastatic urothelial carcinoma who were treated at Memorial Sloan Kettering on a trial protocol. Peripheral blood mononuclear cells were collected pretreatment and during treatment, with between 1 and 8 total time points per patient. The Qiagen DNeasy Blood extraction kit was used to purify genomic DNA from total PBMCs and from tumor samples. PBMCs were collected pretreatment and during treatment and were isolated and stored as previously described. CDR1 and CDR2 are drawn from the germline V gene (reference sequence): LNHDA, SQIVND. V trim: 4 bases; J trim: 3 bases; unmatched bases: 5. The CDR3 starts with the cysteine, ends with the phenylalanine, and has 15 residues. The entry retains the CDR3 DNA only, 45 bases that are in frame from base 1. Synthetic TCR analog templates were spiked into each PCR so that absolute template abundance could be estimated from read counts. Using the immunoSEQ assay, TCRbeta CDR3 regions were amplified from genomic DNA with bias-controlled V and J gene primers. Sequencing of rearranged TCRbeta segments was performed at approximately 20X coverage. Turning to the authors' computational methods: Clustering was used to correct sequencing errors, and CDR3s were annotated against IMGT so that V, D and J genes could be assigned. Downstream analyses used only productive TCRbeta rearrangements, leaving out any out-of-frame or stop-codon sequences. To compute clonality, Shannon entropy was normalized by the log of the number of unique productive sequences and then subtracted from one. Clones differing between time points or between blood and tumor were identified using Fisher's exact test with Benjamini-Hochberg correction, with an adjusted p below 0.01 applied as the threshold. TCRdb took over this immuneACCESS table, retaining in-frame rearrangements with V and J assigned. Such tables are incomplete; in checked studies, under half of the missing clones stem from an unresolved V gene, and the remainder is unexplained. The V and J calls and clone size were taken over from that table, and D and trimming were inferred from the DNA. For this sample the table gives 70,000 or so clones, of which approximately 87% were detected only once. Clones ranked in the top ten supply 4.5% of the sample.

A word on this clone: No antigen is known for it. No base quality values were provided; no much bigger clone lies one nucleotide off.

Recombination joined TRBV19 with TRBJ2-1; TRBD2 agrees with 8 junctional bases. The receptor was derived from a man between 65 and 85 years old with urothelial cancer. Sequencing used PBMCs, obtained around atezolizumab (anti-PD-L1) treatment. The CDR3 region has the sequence CASSRAGTSYNEQFF. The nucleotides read TGTGCCAGTAGTAGGGCCGGGACTAGCTACAATGAGCAGTTCTTC.